This TCR beta chain was captured by sequencing in a study of T cell responses to AZD1222 COVID-19 vaccine. On the study more broadly: Pooled samples include second doses given at about 4 or 12 weeks. Findings and caveats of the study: Females outnumbered males among donors, who were mostly white British; clonal diversity was possibly underestimated. In the spike-specific TCR repertoire, nearly half reportedly target unmutated variant regions.

In regard to this clone: Its antigen is unidentified.

TCRdb's copy holds only in-frame clones and misses some; the assay was immunoSEQ multiplex PCR. The sample holds about 130,000 clones, 75% to 90% seen once. Trimming removed 6 bases at V and 1 base at J, with 30 bases between. CDR3 length: 20 amino acids. Germline-derived CDR1 and CDR2 are LGHNT and FRNRAP. This TCR derives from an adult in good health. The V gene is TRBV12-5, the J gene TRBJ1-1, with TRBD1 as a possible D gene (5 bases). Sequencing was performed on peripheral blood, taken on day 0 of AZD1222 vaccination. CDR3 sequence reads: CASGLPGRSGRFGPNTEAFF. The CDR3 nucleotides are TGTGCTAGTGGCCTACCAGGGAGGTCCGGGAGGTTCGGCCCGAACACTGAAGCTTTCTTT.